This T cell receptor beta chain is drawn from a study of blood T cell repertoires in COVID-19. Per the original methods: Amplifying reference gene primers gave estimates of nucleated cell counts. TCRdb's copy holds only in-frame clones and misses some; the assay was immunoSEQ multiplex PCR. From that table come the V and J calls and clone size; the DNA was used to work out D and trimming. This sample yields about 170,000 clones, of which about 74% are seen a single time; 2.5% to 3% belongs to the top ten. V lost 5 bases and J lost 6, with 8 bases in between. Germline loops: CDR1 MDHEN, CDR2 SYDVKM. The CDR3 sequence is 12 residues long.

The chain is built from TRBV28 and TRBJ2-1; no firm D call. Sequenced: peripheral blood. The sequence derives from a woman of 80 years or more with acute or convalescent COVID-19. CDR3 residues: CASSQNTNEQFF. The CDR3 bases are TGTGCCAGCAGTCAAAACACCAATGAGCAGTTCTTC.